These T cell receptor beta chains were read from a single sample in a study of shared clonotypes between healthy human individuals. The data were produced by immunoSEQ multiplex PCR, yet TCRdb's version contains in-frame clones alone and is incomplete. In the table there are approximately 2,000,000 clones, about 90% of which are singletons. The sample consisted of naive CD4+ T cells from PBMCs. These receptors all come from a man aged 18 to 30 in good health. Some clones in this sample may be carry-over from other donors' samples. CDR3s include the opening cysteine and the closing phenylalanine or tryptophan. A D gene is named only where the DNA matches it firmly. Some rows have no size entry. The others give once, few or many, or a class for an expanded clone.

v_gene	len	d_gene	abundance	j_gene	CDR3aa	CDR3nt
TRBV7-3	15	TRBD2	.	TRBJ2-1	CASSPSREVGGEQFF	TGTGCCAGCAGCCCCTCGCGGGAGGTGGGGGGTGAGCAGTTCTTC
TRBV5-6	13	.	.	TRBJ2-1	CASSLVGSNEQFF	TGTGCCAGCAGCTTGGTAGGGAGCAATGAGCAGTTCTTC
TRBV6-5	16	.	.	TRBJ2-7	CASSYSFVGETYEQYF	TGTGCCAGCAGTTACTCGTTTGTCGGAGAGACCTACGAGCAGTACTTC
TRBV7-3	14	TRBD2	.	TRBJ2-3	CASSLGGGPDTQYF	TGTGCCAGCAGCTTGGGCGGGGGGCCAGATACGCAGTATTTT
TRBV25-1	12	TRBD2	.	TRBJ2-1	CASSGFSGRVFF	TGTGCCAGCAGTGGGTTCAGCGGGAGGGTTTTCTTC
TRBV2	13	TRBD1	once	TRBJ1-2	CASTGTGEYGYTF	TGTGCCAGCACCGGGACAGGGGAATATGGCTACACCTTC
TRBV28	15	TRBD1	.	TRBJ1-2	CASSGQGGRRYGYTF	TGTGCCAGCAGTGGACAGGGAGGGAGGCGCTATGGCTACACCTTC
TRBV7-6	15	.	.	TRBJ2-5	CASSLLEAYQETQYF	TGTGCCAGCAGCTTACTCGAGGCGTACCAAGAGACCCAGTACTTC
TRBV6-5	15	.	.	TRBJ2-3	CASSSPAYNTDTQYF	TGTGCCAGCAGTTCCCCGGCTTACAACACAGATACGCAGTATTTT
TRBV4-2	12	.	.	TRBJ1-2	CASRPGTKGYTF	TGTGCCAGCAGGCCCGGGACGAAGGGCTACACCTTC
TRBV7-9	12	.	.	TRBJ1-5	CASSLPDQPQHF	TGTGCCAGCAGCTTACCGGATCAGCCCCAGCATTTT
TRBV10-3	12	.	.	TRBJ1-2	CAISGGYYGYTF	TGTGCCATCAGCGGGGGTTACTATGGCTACACCTTC
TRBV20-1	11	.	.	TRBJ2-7	CSGQAAPGQYF	TGCAGTGGACAGGCCGCTCCCGGGCAGTACTTC
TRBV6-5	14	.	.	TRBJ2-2	CASSYPYRTGELFF	TGTGCCAGCAGTTACCCCTACAGAACCGGGGAGCTGTTTTTT
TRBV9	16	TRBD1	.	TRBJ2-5	CASSVGGQGIGETQYF	TGTGCCAGCAGCGTAGGTGGACAGGGGATTGGAGAGACCCAGTACTTC
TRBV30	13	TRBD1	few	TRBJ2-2	CAWRGTGHGELFF	TGTGCCTGGAGGGGGACAGGGCACGGGGAGCTGTTTTTT
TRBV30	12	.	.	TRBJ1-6	CAWRILGSPLHF	TGTGCCTGGAGGATCCTAGGCTCACCCCTCCACTTT
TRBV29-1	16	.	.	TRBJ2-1	CSVASSGMRSYNEQFF	TGCAGCGTTGCATCATCCGGGATGAGGTCCTACAATGAGCAGTTCTTC
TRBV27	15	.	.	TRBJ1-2	CASSLSWQTNYGYTF	TGTGCCAGCAGTTTAAGTTGGCAGACTAACTATGGCTACACCTTC
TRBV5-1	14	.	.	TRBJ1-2	CASKSEGVMYGYTF	TGCGCCAGCAAGAGCGAGGGTGTTATGTATGGCTACACCTTC
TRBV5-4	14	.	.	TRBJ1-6	CASSLDGDNSPLHF	TGTGCCAGCAGCCTGGACGGAGATAATTCACCCCTCCACTTT
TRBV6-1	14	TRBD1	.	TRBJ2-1	CASSGGQGRNEQFF	TGTGCCAGCAGTGGTGGACAGGGTAGGAATGAGCAGTTCTTC
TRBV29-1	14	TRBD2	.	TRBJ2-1	CSVRTSGPYNEQFF	TGCAGCGTCAGGACTAGCGGACCATACAATGAGCAGTTCTTC
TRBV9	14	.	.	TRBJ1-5	CASSVDSSHQPQHF	TGTGCCAGCAGCGTGGACAGTAGTCATCAGCCCCAGCATTTT
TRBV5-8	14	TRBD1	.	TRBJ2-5	CASSYDRGRETQYF	TGTGCCAGCAGTTACGACAGGGGGAGGGAGACCCAGTACTTC
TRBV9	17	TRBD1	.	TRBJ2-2	CASSTGTGQFNTGELFF	TGTGCCAGCAGCACCGGGACGGGACAGTTTAACACCGGGGAGCTGTTTTTT
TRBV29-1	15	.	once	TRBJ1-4	CSVQDGAGLDEKLFF	TGCAGCGTACAAGACGGGGCAGGGTTAGATGAAAAACTGTTTTTT
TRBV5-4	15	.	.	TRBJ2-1	CASSLWLAPDNEQFF	TGTGCCAGCAGCTTGTGGCTAGCGCCCGACAATGAGCAGTTCTTC
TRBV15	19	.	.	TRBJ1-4	CATSRVRRGLSSTNEKLFF	TGTGCCACCAGCAGAGTGCGCAGGGGACTTAGTTCAACTAATGAAAAACTGTTTTTT
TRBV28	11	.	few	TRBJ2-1	CASSSYNEQFF	TGTGCCAGCAGTTCATACAATGAGCAGTTCTTC
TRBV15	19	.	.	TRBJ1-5	CATSRQGQPWMLRNQPQHF	TGTGCCACCAGCAGACAGGGCCAGCCCTGGATGCTACGCAATCAGCCCCAGCATTTT
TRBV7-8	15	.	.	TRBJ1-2	CASSLTGRSHYGYTF	TGTGCCAGCAGCTTAACAGGGAGAAGCCACTATGGCTACACCTTC